The source of this T cell receptor beta chain is a study of shared clonotypes between healthy human individuals. Study-level results: Lower generation probabilities were found for non-shared clonotypes than for those shared by all four donors. An effect of sequencing depth on clonotype sharing among donors was expected.

The assay was immunoSEQ multiplex PCR, and TCRdb's table has in-frame clones only and misses some. The sample has about 1.5 million clones, roughly 98% seen once. As to this clone: Its antigen is still unknown.

The clonotype was recovered from a man aged 25 to 45 in good health. The specimen sequenced was naive CD4+ T cells sorted from blood. Stated subset: CD45RA+ positively selected.

The CDR3 DNA reads as TGTGCCTGGAGTGTATCTGCCTATGGCTACACCTTC. Residues: CAWSVSAYGYTF. The chain employs TRBV30 and TRBJ1-2; unclear D gene. CDR1 is GTSNPN, CDR2 SVGIG, per germline (reference sequence). V was shortened by 0 bases and J by 4 bases, with 6 bases between the two germline ends. The CDR3 is 12 amino acids.